There are a few counts of the clone carrying this T cell receptor beta chain. Antigen specificity is unknown. Measured with immunoSEQ multiplex PCR; TCRdb has only the in-frame clones, and not every one. The table includes about 130,000 clones, about nine tenths detected once. The CDR3 contains 13 residues. V lost 3 bases to trimming and J lost 5 bases; unmatched junction nucleotides: 3. The entry originates in a study of T cell responses to AZD1222 COVID-19 vaccine. Turning to the study itself: It was second doses at about 4 or about 12 weeks that were pooled.

Study-wide findings and caveats: Donors skewed white British and female; clonal diversity was possibly underestimated. Sampled repertoires all dated from after the peak T cell response.

The receptor was derived from an adult in good health. The chain has TRBV12-3 or TRBV12-4 and TRBJ1-1, with 7 bases matching TRBD1. The source was peripheral blood, collected on day 0 of AZD1222 vaccination. The CDR3 DNA reads TGTGCCAGCAGTTTGGAACAGGGGACTGAAGCTTTCTTT. Translated: CASSLEQGTEAFF.